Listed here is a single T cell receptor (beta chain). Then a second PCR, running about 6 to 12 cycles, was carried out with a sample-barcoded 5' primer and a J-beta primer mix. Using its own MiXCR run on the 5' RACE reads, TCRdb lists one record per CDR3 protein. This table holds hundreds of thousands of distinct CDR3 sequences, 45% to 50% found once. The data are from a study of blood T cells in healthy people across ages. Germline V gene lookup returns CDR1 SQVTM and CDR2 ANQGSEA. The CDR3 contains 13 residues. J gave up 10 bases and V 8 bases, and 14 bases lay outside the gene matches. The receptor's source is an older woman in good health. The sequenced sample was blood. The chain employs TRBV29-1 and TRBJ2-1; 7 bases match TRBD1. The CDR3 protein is CSIGTDSFQEQFF. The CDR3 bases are TGCAGCATTGGGACAGACAGCTTTCAGGAGCAGTTCTTC.